These 29 T cell receptor beta chains were all obtained from the same sample, sequenced in a study of cytomegalovirus exposure and HLA in healthy donors. The PCR made use of 60 Vbeta and 13 Jbeta primers. Using immunoSEQ multiplex PCR, the repertoire was profiled, and TCRdb retains in-frame clones only, with some absent. This sample has around 91,000 clones, with about 77% found just once. The sequenced sample was PBMCs. Every receptor here comes from a male donor in good health and CMV-seropositive.

The J gene is TRBJ1-5, the V gene TRBV2; TRBD1 matches at 7 bases. The CDR3 extends over 14 amino acids. V shed 4 bases and J 2 bases; nucleotides not matched to a gene: 2. CDR1 and CDR2 (germline): SNHLY, FYNNEI. The CDR3 nucleotides read TGTGCCAGCAGTGTTGGGACAGGCAATCAGCCCCAGCATTTT. Protein sequence: CASSVGTGNQPQHF.

The rearrangement joins TRBV7-6 to TRBJ2-1; possible D gene TRBD2, 5 bases. The CDR3 contains 17 residues. Germline V lookup: CDR1 SGHVS, CDR2 FNYEAQ. Trimming shortened V by 1 base and J by 5 bases, and 18 bases separated the two germline ends. The CDR3 loop reads CASSLEASQLANNEQFF. The CDR3 nucleotides read TGTGCCAGCAGCTTAGAGGCTAGCCAATTGGCGAACAATGAGCAGTTCTTC.

The V call is TRBV7-8, the J call TRBJ1-4; 7 positions agree with TRBD1. CDR1 is SGHVS and CDR2 is FQNEAQ in the germline V gene. Trimming took 4 bases from V and 0 from J; bases not matched to a gene: 2. The CDR3 consists of 15 residues. The CDR3 bases are TGTGCCAGCAGCTCCCAGGGGGCAACTAATGAAAAACTGTTTTTT. It translates to CASSSQGATNEKLFF.

The chain has TRBV2 and TRBJ2-1; D call uncertain. The germline V gene encodes CDR1 SNHLY and CDR2 FYNNEI. V was trimmed by 4 bases and J by 2 bases, leaving 12 bases between them. The CDR3 spans 15 residues. The CDR3 here is CASSASAETYNEQFF. Here the CDR3 DNA reads TGTGCCAGCAGTGCGTCCGCGGAGACCTACAATGAGCAGTTCTTC. The full variable domain, rest sourced from reference TRBV2 and TRBJ2-1, is EPEVTQTPSHQVTQMGQEVILRCVPISNHLYFYWYRQILGQKVEFLVSFYNNEISEKSEIFDDQFSVERPDGSNFTLKIRSTKLEDSAMYFCASSASAETYNEQFFGPGTRLTVL.

The gene calls are TRBV10-3 and TRBJ2-5, with 9 bases lining up with TRBD2. Trimming took 0 bases from V and 5 from J; bases not matched to a gene: 4. Germline V gene sequence: CDR1 ENHRY, CDR2 SYGVKD. There are 15 residues in the CDR3. The CDR3 loop is CAISESAGGGETQYF. In DNA form, the CDR3 reads TGTGCCATCAGTGAGTCAGCGGGAGGTGGCGAGACCCAGTACTTC.

The chain recombines TRBV14 with TRBJ2-1; the match to TRBD2 covers 14 bases. Germline V gene sequence: CDR1 SGHDN, CDR2 FVKESK. J gave up 7 bases and V 2 bases, and 7 bases lay outside the gene matches. The length of the CDR3 is 17 residues. The CDR3 protein is CASSQPTSGRALNEQFF. The CDR3 region has the DNA TGTGCCAGCAGCCAACCGACTAGCGGGAGGGCCCTAAATGAGCAGTTCTTC.

The CDR3 loop reads CASSASSGAQYF. As DNA, the CDR3 is TGTGCCAGCAGCGCTTCTAGCGGGGCCCAGTACTTC. V and J are TRBV9 and TRBJ2-5; 9 bases map to TRBD2. This CDR3 region has 12 residues. Germline trimming cut 3 bases from V and 9 bases from J; bases unmatched to any gene: 3. Germline assignment: CDR1 SGDLS and CDR2 YYNGEE.

The chain couples TRBV10-3 to TRBJ2-3; 9 bases match TRBD2. Trimming took 2 bases from V and 5 from J; bases not matched to a gene: 5. The CDR3 is 15 residues long. CDR1 and CDR2 (germline): ENHRY, SYGVKD. CDR3 loop: CAISEPTSGGDTQYF. DNA for the CDR3: TGTGCCATCAGTGAGCCGACTAGCGGTGGAGATACGCAGTATTTT.

The genes are TRBV30 and TRBJ2-1, with TRBD2 matching over 13 bases. This CDR3 has 15 residues. CDR1 and CDR2 from the germline V gene are GTSNPN and SVGIG (reference sequence). V lost 3 bases, J lost 8 bases, and 7 bases stayed unmatched. The CDR3 reads CAWRGLAGTKYEQFF. In DNA form, the CDR3 reads TGTGCCTGGAGGGGACTAGCGGGGACGAAATATGAGCAGTTCTTC.

The V gene is TRBV19, the J gene TRBJ2-2, with TRBD2 identical over 8 bases. V shed 7 bases and J 7 bases; nucleotides not matched to a gene: 11. This CDR3 has 15 amino acids. CDR1 is LNHDA, CDR2 SQIVND, per germline (reference sequence). Written as DNA, the CDR3 is TGTGCCAGTAAAGGGCGGGAGGTGTCAGGCGGGGAGCTGTTTTTT. It is translated as CASKGREVSGGELFF.

The V and J genes are TRBV7-2 and TRBJ2-3, with TRBD2 identical over 12 bases. The ends lost 5 bases at V and 1 base at J; junction bases unmatched: 4. The CDR3 consists of 16 residues. The germline gives CDR1 SGHTA, CDR2 FQGNSA. This chain's CDR3 is CASSRRLAGGTDTQYF. In nucleotides, the CDR3 is TGTGCCAGCAGCCGACGACTAGCGGGGGGCACAGATACGCAGTATTTT. Supplemented by reference TRBV7-2 and TRBJ2-3, the full variable domain reads GAGVSQSPSNKVTEKGKDVELRCDPISGHTALYWYRQSLGQGLEFLIYFQGNSAPDKSGLPSDRFSAERTGGSVSTLTIQRTQQEDSAVYLCASSRRLAGGTDTQYFGPGTRLTVL.

The CDR3 sequence is CASSSLPGTGGYEQYF. CDR3 sequence (DNA): TGTGCCAGCAGCTCACTACCCGGGACAGGGGGCTACGAGCAGTACTTC. The J gene is TRBJ2-7, the V gene TRBV11-2, with 11 bases identical to TRBD1. Germline V gives CDR1 SGHAT, CDR2 FQNNGV. V shed 4 bases and J 3 bases; nucleotides not matched to a gene: 8. This CDR3 spans 16 amino acids.

J is TRBJ2-7 and V is TRBV6-1; 9 nucleotides agree with TRBD2. This CDR3 has 14 residues. The V gene end was trimmed by 4 bases and the J gene end by 2 bases; junction bases not matched to a gene: 3. CDR1 and CDR2 (germline): MNHNS, SASEGT. DNA of the CDR3: TGTGCCAGCAGTGGCGGGAGGGTCGCCTACGAGCAGTACTTC. Its protein product is CASSGGRVAYEQYF.

This clone showed up just a few times. This chain uses TRBV5-1 with TRBJ1-4; D gene unclear. This CDR3 is 15 amino acids long. CDR1 and CDR2 (germline): SGHRS, YFSETQ. The V gene lost 1 base and the J gene lost 0 bases, with 7 bases spanning the gap. CDR3 protein: CASSLMAATNEKLFF. In DNA form, the CDR3 reads TGCGCCAGCAGCTTGATGGCAGCAACTAATGAAAAACTGTTTTTT. The whole variable domain, remainder taken from reference TRBV5-1 and TRBJ1-4, is KAGVTQTPRYLIKTRGQQVTLSCSPISGHRSVSWYQQTPGQGLQFLFEYFSETQRNKGNFPGRFSGRQFSNSRSEMNVSTLELGDSALYLCASSLMAATNEKLFFGSGTQLSVL.

The V gene is TRBV5-1, the J gene TRBJ2-7, with 12 bases that match TRBD2. CDR3 length equals 15 residues. CDR1 SGHRS and CDR2 YFSETQ come from the germline V gene. J lost 6 bases, V lost 3 bases, and 7 bases had no gene match. The CDR3 region is CASSSGLAGSPEQYF. Written as DNA, the CDR3 is TGCGCCAGCAGCTCAGGACTAGCGGGATCACCCGAGCAGTACTTC.

This chain joins TRBV28 and TRBJ2-7, with D perhaps TRBD1 (6 bases). The germline V and J ends were trimmed by 6 bases and 6 bases, with 18 bases remaining between them. The germline V gene encodes CDR1 MDHEN and CDR2 SYDVKM. The CDR3 is made up of 14 amino acids. The CDR3 is CASRQTGSRGEQYF. CDR3 nucleotide sequence: TGTGCCAGCAGGCAAACAGGGAGCCGAGGCGAGCAGTACTTC.

This chain links TRBV7-9 with TRBJ1-5, with D tentatively TRBD1 (5 bases). Deletions cut 4 bases from V and 5 bases from J, with 12 bases between. There are 14 residues in the CDR3. CDR1 and CDR2 (germline): SEHNR, FQNEAQ (reference sequence). DNA of the CDR3: TGTGCCAGCAGCTCGGGGGGACTTTATCAGCCCCAGCATTTT. It encodes CASSSGGLYQPQHF.

The chain recombines TRBV5-6 with TRBJ1-2; 7 bases match TRBD1. The J segment lost 8 bases and the V segment lost 1 base, leaving 17 bases of the junction unmatched. Looked up from germline, CDR1 is SGHDT and CDR2 is YYEEEE. This CDR3 is 17 amino acids long. CDR3 sequence: CASSLSAAGGYMGGYTF. CDR3 in DNA: TGTGCCAGCAGCTTGTCGGCGGCAGGGGGATATATGGGGGGCTACACCTTC.

The table lists this clone with many counts. The chain uses TRBV27 and TRBJ1-2, with unresolved D. V was shortened by 2 bases and J by 2 bases, with 12 bases between the two germline ends. The CDR3 is made up of 15 amino acids. Germline CDR1 reads MNHEY; CDR2 reads SMNVEV (reference sequence). The CDR3 bases are TGTGCCAGCAGTTTAGACCCGGGAGCCAACTATGGCTACACCTTC. Its protein product is CASSLDPGANYGYTF.

The sample holds one count of this clone. The V gene is TRBV7-8, the J gene TRBJ2-7; 10 bases are a match to TRBD1. CDR3 size: 16 residues. Germline CDR1 and CDR2: SGHVS and FQNEAQ. After removal of 3 bases from V and 4 bases from J, the junction contained 9 bases not matched to a gene. The CDR3, as DNA: TGTGCCAGCAGCTTTGCATTGAGACAGGGGGCTTACGAGCAGTACTTC. This encodes CASSFALRQGAYEQYF.

The chain combines TRBV6-4 with TRBJ1-1; TRBD1 is a possible D gene (5 bases). Germline-derived CDR1 and CDR2 are MRHNA and SNTAGT. This CDR3 has 14 amino acids. With 7 bases removed from V and 1 base from J, the gap between germline ends came to 13 bases. Written as DNA, the CDR3 is TGTGCCAGCATGGTGGGGCAGGAGAACACTGAAGCTTTCTTT. Amino acids: CASMVGQENTEAFF.

This rearrangement joins TRBV7-6 to TRBJ2-7, with D uncertain. The CDR3 extends over 13 amino acids. CDR1 is SGHVS and CDR2 is FNYEAQ in the germline V gene. Trimming took 1 base from V and 6 from J, leaving 10 bases between them. CDR3 nucleotide sequence: TGTGCCAGCAGCTTAGGTACAGCAGGCGAGCAGTACTTC. Its translation is CASSLGTAGEQYF.

This clone was counted a single time. This rearrangement joins TRBV2 to TRBJ2-2, with 7 bases aligning to TRBD2. Per germline, CDR1 SNHLY and CDR2 FYNNEI. V gave up 4 bases and J gave up 1 base; unmatched junction bases: 6. This CDR3 comprises 16 residues. In DNA, the CDR3 is TGTGCCAGCAGTGTAGAAGGACTAGAGAACACCGGGGAGCTGTTTTTT. This codes for CASSVEGLENTGELFF.

The chain recombines TRBV27 with TRBJ2-2, with 12 bases that match TRBD2. The CDR3 is 18 amino acids. Looked up from germline, CDR1 is MNHEY and CDR2 is SMNVEV (reference sequence). Trimming took 5 bases from V and 0 from J; bases not matched to a gene: 7. CDR3 region: CASSADWTSGTNTGELFF. CDR3 bases: TGTGCCAGCAGTGCAGATTGGACTAGCGGGACGAACACCGGGGAGCTGTTTTTT.

The chain's CDR3 is CATSREVGRAGGYTF. The CDR3 DNA is TGTGCCACCAGCAGAGAAGTGGGCAGGGCCGGTGGCTACACCTTC. The chain links TRBV15 to TRBJ1-2, with a weak D call TRBD1 (5 bases). Per the germline V gene, CDR1 is LNHNV and CDR2 is YYDKDF (reference sequence). The CDR3 runs 15 residues. The ends were cut back, 0 bases at V and 7 bases at J, with 15 bases in the middle.

The DNA for the CDR3 is TGTGCCAGTAGCACCGGGACTAGTTCAGAGACCCAGTACTTC. Amino acids: CASSTGTSSETQYF. This chain joins TRBV19 and TRBJ2-5; 8 bases match TRBD2. CDR3 size: 14 residues. J lost 4 bases, V lost 6 bases, and 7 bases had no gene match. From germline, CDR1 is LNHDA and CDR2 SQIVND (reference sequence).

The chain joins TRBV30 to TRBJ2-5; D is possibly TRBD2 (6 bases). Trimming stripped 4 bases from V and 2 bases from J, with 11 bases between. The CDR3 is 13 residues long. Germline CDR1 and CDR2: GTSNPN and SVGIG (reference sequence). CDR3 sequence (DNA): TGTGCCTGGAATCCTAGCGATCAAGAGACCCAGTACTTC. Amino acid sequence: CAWNPSDQETQYF.

The gene calls are TRBV12-5 and TRBJ2-1, with 9 positions matching TRBD1. Germline CDR1 and CDR2: LGHNT and FRNRAP. V trimming: 0 bases; J trimming: 8 bases; junction bases outside the gene matches: 8. CDR3 length: 16 residues. The DNA of the CDR3 is TGTGCTAGTGGTTTGGTAGTTCACAGGGGGCTCGATGAGCAGTTCTTC. Its protein product is CASGLVVHRGLDEQFF.

The chain couples TRBV5-1 to TRBJ1-5; D unclear. Germline lookup yields CDR1 SGHRS and CDR2 YFSETQ. The germline V and J ends were trimmed by 5 bases and 3 bases, with 15 bases remaining between them. The CDR3 spans 15 residues. This CDR3 is CASSRDGAYNQPQHF. CDR3 sequence (DNA): TGCGCCAGCAGTCGTGACGGAGCCTACAATCAGCCCCAGCATTTT. The whole variable domain, remainder taken from reference TRBV5-1 and TRBJ1-5, is KAGVTQTPRYLIKTRGQQVTLSCSPISGHRSVSWYQQTPGQGLQFLFEYFSETQRNKGNFPGRFSGRQFSNSRSEMNVSTLELGDSALYLCASSRDGAYNQPQHFGDGTRLSIL.